This T cell receptor (beta chain) was found in a study of beta chain features in type 1 diabetes. Sequenced material consisted of expressed TCRB transcripts (all of the isolated RNA was reverse transcribed). Profiled with immunoSEQ multiplex PCR; TCRdb holds only in-frame clones, not every one. The table lists 95,000 to 150,000 clones, 17% of them singletons. The CDR3 loop spans 12 amino acids. Germline CDR1 is SGHTA and CDR2 is FQGNSA. V lost 5 bases and J 7 bases, leaving 9 bases between the germline ends. Study conclusions and caveats: There was a moderate but significant shortening of TCRB CDR3s in all four CD4+ subsets of Type 1 diabetes patients.

There are a few counts of this clone. The target antigen is unknown. What was sequenced was central memory CD4+ T cells from blood. This sequence was found in a man between 18 and 35 years old with type 1 diabetes. The rearrangement uses TRBV7-2 and TRBJ2-1; D ambiguous. The CDR3 sequence: CASSILRNEQFF. The CDR3 DNA is TGTGCCAGCAGCATCCTGCGGAATGAGCAGTTCTTC.